Listed below are T cell receptor beta chains from one sample, sequenced in a study of T cell responses to AZD1222 COVID-19 vaccine. TCRdb's copy holds only in-frame clones and misses some; the assay was immunoSEQ multiplex PCR. The sample includes about 130,000 clones, about 94% of them seen just once. The input for sequencing was peripheral blood, taken on day 0 of AZD1222 vaccination. These receptors were taken from an adult in good health. CDR3s include the opening cysteine and the closing phenylalanine or tryptophan. The order of the fields is D gene, J gene, clone size, V gene, CDR3 protein, CDR3 DNA. D genes are given only for firm matches. Not every row has a clone size; where given, it reads once, few, many or a size class.

TRBD2 TRBJ2-7 - TRBV2 CASSETSGEYEQYF TGTGCCAGCAGTGAAACTAGCGGGGAATACGAGCAGTACTTC
TRBD1 TRBJ1-5 - TRBV9 CASSARQGDQPQHF TGTGCCAGCAGCGCTCGACAGGGTGATCAGCCCCAGCATTTT
- TRBJ1-5 - TRBV7-8 CASSQTLAGTVLGNQPQHF TGTGCCAGCAGCCAAACGTTGGCAGGGACCGTTTTGGGCAATCAGCCCCAGCATTTT
- TRBJ1-1 - TRBV6-5 CASSYPRGSGNTEAFF TGTGCCAGCAGTTACCCCCGGGGGTCGGGCAACACTGAAGCTTTCTTT
- TRBJ1-2 once TRBV28 CASSPPVYGYTF TGTGCCAGCAGTCCTCCGGTCTATGGCTACACCTTC
TRBD1 TRBJ1-5 - TRBV27 CASSSRWTGRGDQPQHF TGTGCCAGCAGTTCTCGGTGGACAGGGCGGGGTGATCAGCCCCAGCATTTT
- TRBJ1-3 - TRBV6-1 CASSDPGNTIYF TGTGCCAGCAGTGACCCCGGAAACACCATATATTTT
- TRBJ1-1 once TRBV3-1/TRBV3-2 CASSQGRLGTEAFF TGTGCCAGCAGCCAAGGGAGATTAGGCACTGAAGCTTTCTTT
- TRBJ1-3 - TRBV12-3/TRBV12-4 CASSPEGATIYF TGTGCCAGCAGCCCTGAAGGTGCCACCATATATTTT
- TRBJ1-5 - TRBV18 CASSIGTNSNQPQHF TGTGCCAGCTCAATCGGGACGAATAGCAATCAGCCCCAGCATTTT
- TRBJ1-2 - TRBV10-3 CAITPDGRNYGYTF TGTGCCATAACTCCGGACGGACGTAACTATGGCTACACCTTC
- TRBJ1-2 few TRBV12-3/TRBV12-4 CASSRLADYGYTF TGTGCCAGCAGCCGGCTCGCGGACTATGGCTACACCTTC
- TRBJ1-4 once TRBV5-8 CASSLYGGMDEKLFF TGTGCCAGCAGCTTGTATGGAGGGATGGATGAAAAACTGTTTTTT
- TRBJ1-1 few TRBV5-4 CASSPQKRGTEAFF TGTGCCAGCAGCCCACAAAAAAGGGGGACTGAAGCTTTCTTT
- TRBJ1-2 - TRBV19 CARTSPTVYGYTF TGTGCCAGGACTTCCCCGACAGTCTATGGCTACACCTTC
- TRBJ2-1 - TRBV9 CASSVVQAGRKIAYNEQFF TGTGCCAGCAGCGTAGTCCAGGCGGGACGGAAAATTGCCTACAATGAGCAGTTCTTC
- TRBJ2-1 - TRBV9 CASSAYGEDEQFF TGTGCCAGCAGCGCCTACGGAGAGGATGAGCAGTTCTTC
- TRBJ2-3 - TRBV7-9 CASSPWGGSQDTQYF TGTGCCAGCAGCCCTTGGGGGGGCTCCCAAGATACGCAGTATTTT
- TRBJ1-2 - TRBV19 CASSIGAGAYGYTF TGTGCCAGTAGTATAGGGGCAGGGGCCTATGGCTACACCTTC
- TRBJ1-6 - TRBV5-1 CASRLQYNSPLHF TGCGCCAGCAGGTTGCAGTATAATTCACCCCTCCACTTT
- TRBJ1-4 - TRBV7-8 CASSLVGQGNEKLFF TGTGCCAGCAGCTTAGTAGGGCAGGGTAATGAAAAACTGTTTTTT
- TRBJ1-2 - TRBV5-6 CASSPGWVGPRYTF TGTGCCAGCAGCCCGGGGTGGGTCGGCCCGCGCTACACCTTC
- TRBJ1-4 - TRBV4-1 CASRPSGATNEKLFF TGCGCCAGCAGGCCGAGCGGGGCAACTAATGAAAAACTGTTTTTT
- TRBJ1-1 - TRBV7-6 CASSPDTNTEAFF TGTGCCAGCAGCCCGGACACGAACACTGAAGCTTTCTTT
- TRBJ1-1 - TRBV11-2 CASSFRLGENTEAFF TGTGCCAGCAGCTTTCGCCTCGGAGAGAACACTGAAGCTTTCTTT
- TRBJ1-1 - TRBV3-1/TRBV3-2 CASSQVTGGTEAFF TGTGCCAGCAGCCAAGTTACTGGGGGGACTGAAGCTTTCTTT
- TRBJ2-5 - TRBV4-2 CASSQDLGGGPETQYF TGTGCCAGCAGCCAAGATTTGGGGGGGGGCCCGGAGACCCAGTACTTC
- TRBJ2-7 - TRBV20-1 CSARDPYEQYF TGCAGTGCTAGAGATCCCTACGAGCAGTACTTC
- TRBJ2-3 - TRBV6-1 CASSEELAQADTQYF TGTGCCAGCAGTGAAGAGTTAGCACAGGCAGATACGCAGTATTTT
- TRBJ1-4 - TRBV18 CASSPPGPGFKLFF TGTGCCAGCTCACCACCGGGCCCGGGCTTTAAACTGTTTTTT
- TRBJ2-2 - TRBV5-5 CASSLNTRGGELFF TGTGCCAGCAGCTTGAACACCCGCGGTGGGGAGCTGTTTTTT
- TRBJ1-2 - TRBV12-3/TRBV12-4 CASTATGIAGYTF TGTGCCAGCACCGCAACAGGGATCGCTGGCTACACCTTC
- TRBJ1-5 - TRBV4-1 CASSQWTGSDQPQHF TGCGCCAGCAGCCAATGGACCGGGAGTGATCAGCCCCAGCATTTT
- TRBJ1-4 - TRBV5-5 CASSLLGLREKLFF TGTGCCAGCAGCTTGTTGGGGTTGCGCGAAAAACTGTTTTTT
TRBD1 TRBJ2-1 - TRBV6-5 CASRRQGSNEQFF TGTGCCAGCAGGAGACAGGGGAGCAATGAGCAGTTCTTC
- TRBJ2-6 once TRBV7-9 CASTLTLAANVLTF TGTGCCAGCACCCTAACTCTGGCGGCCAACGTCCTGACTTTC
TRBD1 TRBJ2-5 - TRBV5-5 CASSARDRAETQYF TGTGCCAGCAGCGCAAGGGACAGGGCTGAGACCCAGTACTTC
TRBD1 TRBJ1-1 - TRBV6-5 CASTRQGLLNTEAFF TGTGCCAGCACTCGACAGGGGTTGTTGAACACTGAAGCTTTCTTT
- TRBJ1-4 - TRBV9 CASSVDGSGYEKLFF TGTGCCAGCAGCGTAGATGGCAGTGGTTATGAAAAACTGTTTTTT
TRBD2 TRBJ2-1 - TRBV5-5 CASSSGGASYNEQFF TGTGCCAGCAGCTCCGGGGGGGCCTCCTACAATGAGCAGTTCTTC
- TRBJ1-2 - TRBV18 CASSPQDIEHYGYTF TGTGCCAGCTCACCACAGGATATCGAGCACTATGGCTACACCTTC
- TRBJ2-1 - TRBV7-2 CASSLGHVDEQFF TGTGCCAGCAGCTTAGGGCATGTAGATGAGCAGTTCTTC
TRBD2 TRBJ2-7 few TRBV6-7 CASPPRGRLYEQYF TGTGCCAGCCCCCCGCGGGGGAGGCTCTACGAGCAGTACTTC
- TRBJ1-4 - TRBV5-1 CASSLAAGSEKLFF TGCGCCAGCAGCTTGGCCGCAGGGAGTGAAAAACTGTTTTTT
- TRBJ1-3 - TRBV3-1/TRBV3-2 CASSQDDLTDLNTIYF TGTGCCAGCAGCCAAGATGACCTGACTGATTTAAACACCATATATTTT
- TRBJ2-7 - TRBV5-4 CASSLGAQNYEQYF TGTGCCAGCAGCTTGGGGGCACAGAACTACGAGCAGTACTTC
- TRBJ1-6 - TRBV5-6 CASSLVGGGGSPLHF TGTGCCAGCAGCTTGGTAGGTGGGGGCGGTTCACCCCTCCACTTT
TRBD1 TRBJ1-5 - TRBV6-5 CASSPGTVNQPQHF TGTGCCAGCAGTCCAGGGACAGTCAATCAGCCCCAGCATTTT
- TRBJ1-3 - TRBV11-2 CASSSRPSGNTIYF TGTGCCAGCAGCTCCCGCCCCTCTGGAAACACCATATATTTT